A selection of T cell receptor beta chains follows, all from one sample in a study of response to subunit inactivated influenza vaccine. MiXCR, applied by TCRdb to the RT-PCR reads, yields one record per CDR3 protein. The table shows approximately 700,000 distinct CDR3 sequences, with approximately 14% occurring only once. The starting material was PBMCs from blood, obtained approximately 15 days before vaccination. The receptor source for this set is a man between 50 and 59 years old who received an inactivated influenza vaccine. The CDR3 runs from the conserved cysteine through the conserved F or W. The D gene is left open where the match is weak. Not every row has a clone size; where given, it reads once, few, many or a size class.

D	size	V	J	CDR3	DNA
.	.	TRBV7-9	TRBJ1-1	CASSGQPSNTEAFF	TGTGCCAGCAGCGGACAGCCCTCTAACACTGAAGCTTTCTTT
TRBD1	few	TRBV28	TRBJ1-5	CASSFSARTGVLRSNQPQHF	TGTGCCAGCAGTTTTAGTGCCCGGACAGGGGTCCTGAGAAGCAATCAGCCCCAGCATTTT
TRBD1	many	TRBV29-1	TRBJ2-7	CSAMGQGRNEQYF	TGCAGCGCAATGGGACAGGGACGCAACGAGCAGTACTTC
.	.	TRBV2	TRBJ1-5	CASSELGSLNQPQHF	TGTGCCAGCAGTGAATTGGGGAGCTTAAATCAGCCCCAGCATTTT
.	.	TRBV12-3/TRBV12-4	TRBJ2-7	CASSRTSLGIYEQYF	TGTGCCAGCAGTCGTACTAGTTTAGGTATCTACGAGCAGTACTTC
.	few	TRBV20-1	TRBJ1-2	CSAPSTGRINYGYTF	TGCAGTGCTCCTTCCACCGGAAGGATTAACTATGGCTACACCTTC
.	.	TRBV12-3/TRBV12-4	TRBJ1-5	CASRPPGRVNQPQHF	TGTGCCAGCAGGCCCCCGGGACGGGTAAATCAGCCCCAGCATTTT
.	.	TRBV29-1	TRBJ1-4	CSVAGRNNEKLFF	TGCAGCGTTGCTGGGCGGAATAATGAAAAACTGTTTTTT
TRBD2	.	TRBV2	TRBJ2-5	CASSDSGGSQETQYF	TGTGCCAGCAGTGACAGCGGGGGGTCGCAAGAGACCCAGTACTTC
TRBD1	.	TRBV2	TRBJ2-5	CASRGDREETQYF	TGTGCCAGCAGGGGGGACAGGGAAGAGACCCAGTACTTC
.	few	TRBV6-5	TRBJ2-7	CASSYSKVGWAQYF	TGTGCCAGCAGTTACTCGAAAGTGGGGTGGGCGCAGTACTTC
.	few	TRBV10-3	TRBJ2-5	CAISGAGMETQYF	TGTGCCATCAGTGGGGCGGGTATGGAGACCCAGTACTTC
TRBD1	many	TRBV7-9	TRBJ2-1	CASEIGQGNRNEQFF	TGTGCCAGCGAAATCGGACAGGGGAACCGCAATGAGCAGTTCTTC
TRBD2	few	TRBV29-1	TRBJ2-1	CSVDLAGGINEQFF	TGCAGCGTTGATCTAGCGGGAGGGATCAATGAGCAGTTCTTC
TRBD2	few	TRBV10-3	TRBJ2-1	CAIRGLAGVYNEQFF	TGTGCCATTCGGGGACTAGCGGGGGTTTACAATGAGCAGTTCTTC
.	.	TRBV3-1	TRBJ1-2	CASSPRDGLNYGYTF	TGTGCCAGCAGCCCCCGGGACGGCCTTAACTATGGCTACACCTTC
.	.	TRBV7-9	TRBJ2-7	CASSLDSGTVGEQYF	TGTGCCAGCAGCTTAGACTCCGGGACGGTTGGCGAGCAGTACTTC